This is a list of T cell receptor beta chains from one sample in a study of T and B cells in COVID-19 patients. In TCRdb, the multiplex PCR reads were re-called with MiXCR into one record per CDR3 protein. The sample lists more than 20,000 distinct CDR3 sequences, roughly 33% seen once, with over 1.5% in the top ten. The sequenced material came from blood. All receptors come from a human donor who had recovered from COVID-19. The conserved cysteine and the conserved F or W are not part of the CDR3 here. Each record gives: D gene, V gene, CDR3 protein. A D gene is named only where the DNA matches it firmly.

- TRBV14 ASSQDPRGEKLF
- TRBV6-2/TRBV6-3 ASSYLREFTDTQY
- TRBV18 ASSPPGLPSYEQY
- TRBV6-1 ASSYEGGVTYEQY
- TRBV6-2/TRBV6-3 ASSPLDRFSTDTQY
- TRBV10-3 AISEGGAYTGELF
TRBD2 TRBV27 ASSRTTSGYNEQF
- TRBV21-1 ASSKIARPRGETQY
TRBD2 TRBV20-1 SARTSGRTDTQY
- TRBV6-2/TRBV6-3 ASSYNGKIQF
- TRBV5-6 ASSFGSTDTQY
- TRBV19 VTSDSSYNEQF
- TRBV30 AWSRRLRYSGNTIY
TRBD1 TRBV18 ASSPSGQGSTEAF
- TRBV6-1 ASSETGYNEQF
TRBD1 TRBV12-3/TRBV12-4 ASRGTGAGHEQF
- TRBV5-5 ASSSTDMTGELF
- TRBV7-6 ASSLATENTEAF
- TRBV27 ASSLSGTGNTGELF
- TRBV19 ASSTLYNEQF
- TRBV5-6 ASSLVGGSADTQY
- TRBV6-5 ASKRDTNSYNEQF
- TRBV6-2/TRBV6-3 ASSQSSYEQY
- TRBV6-2/TRBV6-3 ASRRGRGETEAF
- TRBV6-4 ASSGTDTDTQY
TRBD1 TRBV30 AWRDRATNTEAF
TRBD2 TRBV5-1 ASSLASGRSTDTQY
TRBD1 TRBV20-1 SAFPQGKYGQY
- TRBV6-5 ASSYSREVTGNTIY
- TRBV5-5 ASSLVLAKNIQY
- TRBV30 AWSKNSEAF
TRBD2 TRBV19 ASSIDLFRSTLREYYNEQF
TRBD2 TRBV13 ASSSAGLATETQY
TRBD2 TRBV30 AWSVLAGRHEQY
- TRBV6-5 ASSPETGPVETQY
- TRBV19 ASSIGQLSETQY
- TRBV29-1 SVAGQSNTEAF
- TRBV5-6 ASSFVGQETQY
TRBD1 TRBV5-4 ASSLALGQGKSETQY
TRBD2 TRBV19 ASSSRLAGGLANTGELF
- TRBV29-1 SGTGSTTDTQY
- TRBV4-2 ASSQVDATNEKLF
TRBD2 TRBV13 ASSSLWTSGRSGTGELF
TRBD2 TRBV18 ASSLSSGRGETQY
- TRBV20-1 SARVLGGANVLT
- TRBV11-2 ASSLVELMNTEAF
TRBD1 TRBV13 ASSLYGTDNEKLF
- TRBV20-1 SATWAQGTGELF
- TRBV27 ASGRGNQPQH
- TRBV12-3/TRBV12-4 ASSYDAGVKETQY
TRBD2 TRBV19 ASSNGVGGGGSNEQF
- TRBV6-2/TRBV6-3 ASTNSPLAANNEQF